This TCR beta chain is from a study of T cells in Graves' hyperthyroidism and ophthalmopathy. The study's findings and limits: Ophthalmopathy, as predicted by the model, came a median 6.5 months after the prediction.

Researchers took RNA transcripts and amplified the TCR beta CDR3 regions from them. When the TCR CDR3 underwent first-round RT-PCR, the HTBI primer set was used. One entry per CDR3 protein results from TCRdb running MiXCR on the multiplex PCR reads. This table holds about 200,000 distinct CDR3 sequences, roughly 17% found once. In its sample, this clonotype was seen many times. Its antigen remains unknown. Sequences were obtained from blood. The receptor comes from a woman aged 45-60 years with Graves' hyperthyroidism.

The CDR3 loop is CASSFRRTNEKLFF. The CDR3 nucleotides read TGTGCCAGCAGCTTCCGGAGAACTAATGAAAAACTGTTTTTT. V is TRBV11-2 and J is TRBJ1-4; D not resolved. The CDR3 covers 14 residues. Germline-derived CDR1 and CDR2 are SGHAT and FQNNGV. V gave up 3 bases and J gave up 1 base, with 6 bases separating them.